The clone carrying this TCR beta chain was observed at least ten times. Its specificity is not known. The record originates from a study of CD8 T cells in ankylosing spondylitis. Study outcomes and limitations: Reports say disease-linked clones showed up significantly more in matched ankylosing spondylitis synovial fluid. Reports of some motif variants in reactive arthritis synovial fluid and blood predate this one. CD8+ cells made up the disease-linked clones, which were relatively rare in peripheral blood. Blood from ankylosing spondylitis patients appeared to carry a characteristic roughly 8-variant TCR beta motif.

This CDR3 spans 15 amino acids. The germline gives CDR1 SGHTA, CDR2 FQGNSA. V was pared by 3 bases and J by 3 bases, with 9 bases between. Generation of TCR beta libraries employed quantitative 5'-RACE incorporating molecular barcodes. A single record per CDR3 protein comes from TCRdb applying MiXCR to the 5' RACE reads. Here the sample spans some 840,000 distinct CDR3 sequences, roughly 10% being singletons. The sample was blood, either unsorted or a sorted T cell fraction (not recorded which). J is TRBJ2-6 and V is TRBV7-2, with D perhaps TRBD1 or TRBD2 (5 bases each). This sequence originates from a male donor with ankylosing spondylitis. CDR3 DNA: TGTGCCAGCAGCTTGGGGACCGGTGGGGCCAACGTCCTGACTTTC. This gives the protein CASSLGTGGANVLTF.